This paragraph covers one T cell receptor (beta chain) sequence. As yet, its antigen is unknown. Sequencing was performed with immunoSEQ multiplex PCR; in TCRdb, only in-frame clones are kept and a portion is missing. The sample carries about 88,000 clones, approximately 86% recorded once. The data originate from a study of radiation and T cells in renal cell carcinoma. Across the whole study: Nephrectomy followed 15 Gy stereotactic body radiation by 4 weeks. Study outcomes and limitations: Baseline intratumoral clonotype presence is unknown without pretreatment biopsies. Top tumor clonotypes rose in blood 2 weeks post-radiation, then contracted.

Time point reported: baseline pretreatment blood. Treatment in this sample: 15 Gy SBRT to primary tumor, nephrectomy 4 weeks later. Blood was sampled at baseline, 2 weeks and 4 weeks after SBRT. CDR1 is WSHSY, CDR2 SAAADI, per germline. V trimming: 9 bases; J trimming: 7 bases; junction bases outside the gene matches: 8. The CDR3 has 13 amino acids. This specimen consisted of blood, obtained from a patient whose treatment included radiotherapy and nephrectomy. This rearrangement joins TRBV10-2 to TRBJ2-1; TRBD2 matches at 8 bases. This sequence was found in a man in his fifties or sixties with renal cell carcinoma. CDR3 bases: TGCGCCAGTGCGGGGGGCGGGCGGAATGAGCAGTTCTTC. Translated, it gives CASAGGGRNEQFF.